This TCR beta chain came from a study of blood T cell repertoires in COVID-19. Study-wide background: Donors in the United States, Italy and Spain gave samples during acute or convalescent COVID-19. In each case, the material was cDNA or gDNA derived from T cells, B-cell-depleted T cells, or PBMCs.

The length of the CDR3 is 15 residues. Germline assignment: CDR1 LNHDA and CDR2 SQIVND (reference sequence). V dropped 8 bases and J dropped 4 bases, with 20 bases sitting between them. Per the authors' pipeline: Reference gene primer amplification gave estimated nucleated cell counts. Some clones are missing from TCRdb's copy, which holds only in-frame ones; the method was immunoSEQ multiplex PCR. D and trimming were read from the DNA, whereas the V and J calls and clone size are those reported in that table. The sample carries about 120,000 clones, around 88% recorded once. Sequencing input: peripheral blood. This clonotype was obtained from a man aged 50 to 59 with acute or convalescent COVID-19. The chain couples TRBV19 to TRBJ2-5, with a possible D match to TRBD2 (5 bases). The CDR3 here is CASSVARTGRETQYF. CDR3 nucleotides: TGTGCCAGTTCTGTAGCGCGAACGGGTCGAGAGACCCAGTACTTC.